The 20 T cell receptor beta chains below all came from one sample that was sequenced in a study of shared clonotypes between healthy human individuals. Clones were sequenced by immunoSEQ multiplex PCR, and TCRdb holds only the in-frame ones, with some missing. The sample lists under 2,500,000 clones, almost 96% occurring once. The sequenced material came from naive CD4+ T cells sorted from blood. Subset noted: CD45RA+ positively selected. The receptors originated from a young man in good health.

The chain carries TRBV5-4 and TRBJ2-3; 7 nucleotides line up with TRBD1. Germline V gives CDR1 SGHNT, CDR2 YYREEE (reference sequence). V lost 4 bases, J lost 3 bases, and 11 bases stayed unmatched. CDR3 length: 16 residues. The CDR3 reads CASSGTGQPLTDTQYF. The CDR3 DNA reads TGTGCCAGCAGCGGGACGGGACAGCCTTTGACAGATACGCAGTATTTT. The variable domain in full, completed from reference TRBV5-4 and TRBJ2-3, reads ETGVTQSPTHLIKTRGQQVTLRCSSQSGHNTVSWYQQALGQGPQFIFQYYREEENGRGNFPPRFSGLQFPNYSSELNVNALELDDSALYLCASSGTGQPLTDTQYFGPGTRLTVL.

The V call is TRBV30, the J call TRBJ2-2; D may be TRBD1 (5 bases). The CDR3 length is 14 residues. The germline V gene has CDR1 GTSNPN and CDR2 SVGIG (reference sequence). The V and J ends lost 3 bases and 6 bases respectively, with 14 bases between them. The CDR3: CAWRRRGLSGELFF. The DNA of the CDR3 is TGTGCCTGGAGGCGAAGGGGATTGTCCGGGGAGCTGTTTTTT.

The rearrangement links TRBV9 to TRBJ2-5; 7 nucleotides match TRBD2. This CDR3 has 12 amino acids. The germline V gene encodes CDR1 SGDLS and CDR2 YYNGEE. The V segment lost 0 bases and the J segment 10 bases; nucleotides outside the gene matches: 3. The CDR3 spells CASSVGGGNQYF. DNA for the CDR3: TGTGCCAGCAGCGTAGGCGGGGGAAACCAGTACTTC.

V gene TRBV6-5 combines with J gene TRBJ1-1; D not certain. The CDR3 has 13 amino acids. Per the germline V gene, CDR1 is MNHEY and CDR2 is SVGAGI. V was pared by 3 bases and J by 3 bases, with 8 bases between. CDR3 loop: CASSYKPDTEAFF. The CDR3 DNA follows: TGTGCCAGCAGTTATAAGCCTGACACTGAAGCTTTCTTT.

The chain employs TRBV30 and TRBJ2-7, with TRBD1 identical over 9 bases. V was clipped by 1 base and J by 6 bases; unmatched bases: 1. CDR3 length: 12 residues. The germline V gene has CDR1 GTSNPN and CDR2 SVGIG (reference sequence). The CDR3 DNA sequence: TGTGCCTGGAGTGGGGGACAGGGCGAGCAGTACTTC. Residues: CAWSGGQGEQYF.

The sample holds a few counts of this clone. V usage is TRBV7-9 and J usage is TRBJ1-6, with 9 bases identical to TRBD1. Losses at the gene ends were 5 bases for V and 10 bases for J; bases not matched to a gene: 6. Germline V gene lookup returns CDR1 SEHNR and CDR2 FQNEAQ (reference sequence). This CDR3 has 14 amino acids. The CDR3, as DNA: TGTGCCAGCAGCATCACAGGGGGCGCCTCACCCCTCCACTTT. Protein: CASSITGGASPLHF. The variable domain in full, completed from reference TRBV7-9 and TRBJ1-6, reads DTGVSQNPRHKITKRGQNVTFRCDPISEHNRLYWYRQTLGQGPEFLTYFQNEAQLEKSRLLSDRFSAERPKGSFSTLEIQRTEQGDSAMYLCASSITGGASPLHFGNGTRLTVT.

In regard to this clone: The same CDR3 also results from other DNA sequences found in this sample. The gene calls are TRBV15 and TRBJ2-2; 7 bases line up with TRBD1. Germline CDR1 and CDR2: LNHNV and YYDKDF (reference sequence). The trim removed 3 bases at V and 0 bases at J, leaving 1 base unmatched. This CDR3 region has 15 residues. CDR3 residues: CATSSDRANTGELFF. In nucleotides, the CDR3 is TGTGCCACCAGCAGTGACAGGGCGAACACCGGGGAGCTGTTTTTT.

The CDR3 protein is CASSQGQGYYGYTF. DNA of the CDR3: TGTGCCAGCAGCCAAGGACAGGGCTACTATGGCTACACCTTC. The chain joins TRBV28 to TRBJ1-2, with 8 bases matching TRBD1. The CDR3 has 14 amino acids. J was trimmed by 3 bases and V by 6 bases; bases with no gene match: 6. Germline-derived CDR1 and CDR2 are MDHEN and SYDVKM.

This chain links TRBV25-1 with TRBJ1-1, with D maybe TRBD1 (5 bases). CDR1 MGHDK and CDR2 SYGVNS come from the germline V gene. Trimming took off 10 bases at V and 3 bases at J, with 15 bases between the two ends. The CDR3 length is 13 residues. Written as DNA, the CDR3 is TGTGCCAACATGGAGGGGAGCCACACTGAAGCTTTCTTT. Its translation: CANMEGSHTEAFF.

Notes on this clone: The sample contains more than one DNA sequence encoding this CDR3. This sequence joins TRBV6-5 and TRBJ2-6; 7 positions agree with TRBD1. The germline V gene has CDR1 MNHEY and CDR2 SVGAGI. Losses at the gene ends were 6 bases for V and 0 bases for J; bases not matched to a gene: 2. This CDR3 region has 15 residues. The chain's CDR3 is CASRRQGSGANVLTF. CDR3 nucleotides: TGTGCCAGCAGGCGACAGGGCTCTGGGGCCAACGTCCTGACTTTC.

The rearrangement uses TRBV6-4 and TRBJ2-3; TRBD2 agrees at 11 bases. This CDR3 has 16 amino acids. The germline V gene encodes CDR1 MRHNA and CDR2 SNTAGT. The V and J ends lost 0 bases and 7 bases, in that order; junction bases with no gene match: 6. The CDR3 DNA follows: TGTGCCAGCAGTGACTCTACTAGCGGGAGCCCGAATACGCAGTATTTT. Translating it yields CASSDSTSGSPNTQYF.

This chain uses TRBV7-6 with TRBJ2-2; the match to TRBD1 covers 9 bases. Trimming at V came to 1 base and at J to 5 bases, leaving 2 bases not matched to a gene. CDR1 is SGHVS and CDR2 is FNYEAQ in the germline V gene. The CDR3 runs to 15 residues. The CDR3 nucleotides read TGTGCCAGCAGCTTAGTAGGACAGGGGACCGGGGAGCTGTTTTTT. This gives the protein CASSLVGQGTGELFF.

The chain uses TRBV27 and TRBJ2-7; 9 bases agree with TRBD1. V gave up 5 bases and J gave up 5 bases; unmatched junction bases: 16. The CDR3 is made up of 17 amino acids. Germline V gene sequence: CDR1 MNHEY, CDR2 SMNVEV (reference sequence). CDR3 coding DNA: TGTGCCAGCAGTCCTAAAATCCCAGGACAGGGGTCACACGAGCAGTACTTC. This encodes CASSPKIPGQGSHEQYF.

The rearrangement uses TRBV5-1 and TRBJ2-1, with 8 bases matching TRBD1. Per the germline V gene, CDR1 is SGHRS and CDR2 is YFSETQ. The ends lost 4 bases at V and 9 bases at J; junction bases unmatched: 12. The CDR3 length is 15 residues. DNA for the CDR3: TGCGCCAGCAGCCAGAGACAGGGGCTAGAGTTTGAGCAGTTCTTC. Translated: CASSQRQGLEFEQFF.

This chain links TRBV18 with TRBJ2-7; 13 nucleotides line up with TRBD2. Trimming removed 6 bases from V and 3 bases from J; junction bases left unmatched: 11. CDR1 KGHSH and CDR2 LQKENI come from the germline V gene. This CDR3 is 17 amino acids long. The CDR3 nucleotides read TGTGCCAGCTCGCTTTCCCACGGGACTAGCGGGATCTACGAGCAGTACTTC. Amino acid sequence: CASSLSHGTSGIYEQYF.

The rearrangement joins TRBV5-4 to TRBJ2-7, with D maybe TRBD1 (5 bases). The CDR3 runs to 13 residues. Germline V gene sequence: CDR1 SGHNT, CDR2 YYREEE (reference sequence). V dropped 7 bases and J dropped 2 bases, with 13 bases sitting between them. This chain's CDR3 is CASRRQGTYEQYF. CDR3 bases: TGTGCCAGCCGTAGGCAGGGAACCTACGAGCAGTACTTC.

The chain carries TRBV7-2 and TRBJ2-2; no clear D gene. V gave up 7 bases and J gave up 6 bases, with 15 bases separating them. Germline V gene data show CDR1 as SGHTA and CDR2 as FQGNSA. CDR3 length: 14 residues. The CDR3 is CASTPPRSPGELFF. The CDR3 DNA follows: TGTGCCAGCACCCCACCACGGAGTCCCGGGGAGCTGTTTTTT.

The chain has TRBV5-1 and TRBJ2-3; 8 positions match TRBD2. This CDR3 has 13 amino acids. The ends lost 5 bases at V and 2 bases at J; junction bases unmatched: 1. Germline-derived CDR1 and CDR2 are SGHRS and YFSETQ. The CDR3 loop is CASRRGATDTQYF. The CDR3 DNA reads TGCGCCAGCAGGCGGGGGGCCACAGATACGCAGTATTTT.

The chain is built from TRBV30 and TRBJ1-3; D uncertain. Germline V lookup: CDR1 GTSNPN, CDR2 SVGIG (reference sequence). V lost 0 bases and J lost 0, with 15 bases in between. The CDR3 has 17 residues. DNA of the CDR3: TGTGCCTGGAGTGTACGACAAGACACGAGCTCTGGAAACACCATATATTTT. Protein: CAWSVRQDTSSGNTIYF.

The rearrangement uses TRBV5-4 and TRBJ2-5; 11 bases agree with TRBD2. The CDR3 covers 14 residues. J lost 6 bases, V lost 3 bases, and 4 bases had no gene match. CDR1 and CDR2 from the germline V gene are SGHNT and YYREEE (reference sequence). The CDR3 spells CASSSLAGGQTQYF. The CDR3 nucleotides are TGTGCCAGCAGCTCTTTAGCGGGAGGGCAGACCCAGTACTTC.